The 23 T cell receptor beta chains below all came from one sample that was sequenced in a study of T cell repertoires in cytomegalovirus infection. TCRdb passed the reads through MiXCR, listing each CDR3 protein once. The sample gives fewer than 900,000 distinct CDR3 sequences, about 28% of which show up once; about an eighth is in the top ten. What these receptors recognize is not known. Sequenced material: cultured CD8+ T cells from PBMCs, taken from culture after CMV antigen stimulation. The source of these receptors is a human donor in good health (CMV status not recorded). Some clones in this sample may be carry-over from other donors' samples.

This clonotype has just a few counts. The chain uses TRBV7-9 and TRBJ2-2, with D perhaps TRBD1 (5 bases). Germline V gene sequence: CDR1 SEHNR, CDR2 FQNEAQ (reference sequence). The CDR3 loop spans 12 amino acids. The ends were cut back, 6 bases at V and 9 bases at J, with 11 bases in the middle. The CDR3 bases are TGTGCCAGCAGACCAGGGCTCTGGGAGCTGTTTTTT. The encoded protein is CASRPGLWELFF.

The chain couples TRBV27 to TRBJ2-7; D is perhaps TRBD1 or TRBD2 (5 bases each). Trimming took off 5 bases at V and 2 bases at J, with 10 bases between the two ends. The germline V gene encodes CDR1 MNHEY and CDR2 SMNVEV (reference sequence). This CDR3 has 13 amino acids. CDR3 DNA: TGTGCCAGCAGTCCGGGACCCGCCTACGAGCAGTACGTC. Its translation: CASSPGPAYEQYV.

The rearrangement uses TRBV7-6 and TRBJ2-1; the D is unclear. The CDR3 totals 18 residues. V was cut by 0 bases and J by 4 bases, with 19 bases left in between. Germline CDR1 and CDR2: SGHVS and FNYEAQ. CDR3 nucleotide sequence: TGTGCCAGCAGCTTAGCGAAGCGTAGGGTATACATATACAATGAGCAGTTCTTC. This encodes CASSLAKRRVYIYNEQFF.

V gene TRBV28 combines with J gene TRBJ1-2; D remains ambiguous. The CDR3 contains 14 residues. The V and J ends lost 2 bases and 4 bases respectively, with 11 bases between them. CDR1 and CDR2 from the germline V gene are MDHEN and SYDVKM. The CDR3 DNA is TGTGCCAGCAGTTTAGTCAGATCCTTCTATGGCTACACCTTC. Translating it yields CASSLVRSFYGYTF.

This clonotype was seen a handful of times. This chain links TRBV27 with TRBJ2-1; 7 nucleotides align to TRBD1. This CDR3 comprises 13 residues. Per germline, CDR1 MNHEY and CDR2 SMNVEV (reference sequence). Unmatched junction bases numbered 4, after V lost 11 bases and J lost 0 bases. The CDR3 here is CAATGSSYNEQFF. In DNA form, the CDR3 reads TGTGCCGCGACAGGGAGCTCCTACAATGAGCAGTTCTTC.

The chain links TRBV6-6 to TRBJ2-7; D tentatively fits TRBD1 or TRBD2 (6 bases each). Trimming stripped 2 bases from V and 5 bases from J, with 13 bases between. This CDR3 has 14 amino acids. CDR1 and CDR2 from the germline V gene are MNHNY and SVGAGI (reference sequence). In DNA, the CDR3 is TGTGCCAGCAGTTACGTGGGGGGCGAGAACGAGCAGTACGTC. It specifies CASSYVGGENEQYV.

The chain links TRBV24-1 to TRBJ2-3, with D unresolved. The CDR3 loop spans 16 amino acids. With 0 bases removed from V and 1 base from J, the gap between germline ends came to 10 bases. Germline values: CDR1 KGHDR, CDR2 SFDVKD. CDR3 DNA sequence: TGTGCCACCAGTGATTTGCTCGACACCCGCACAGATACGCAGTATTTT. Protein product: CATSDLLDTRTDTQYF.

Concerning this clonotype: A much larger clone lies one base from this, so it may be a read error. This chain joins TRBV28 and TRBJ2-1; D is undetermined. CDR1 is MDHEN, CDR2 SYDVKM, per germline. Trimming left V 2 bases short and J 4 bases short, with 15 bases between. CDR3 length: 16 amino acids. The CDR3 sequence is CASSLGERGGYNEQFF. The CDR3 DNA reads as TGTGCCAGCAGTTTAGGAGAAAGAGGCGGTTACAATGAGCAGTTCTTC. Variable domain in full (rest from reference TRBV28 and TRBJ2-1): DVKVTQSSRYLVKRTGEKVFLECVQDMDHENMFWYRQDPGLGLRLIYFSYDVKMKEKGDIPEGYSVSREKKERFSLILESASTNQTSMYLCASSLGERGGYNEQFFGPGTRLTVL.

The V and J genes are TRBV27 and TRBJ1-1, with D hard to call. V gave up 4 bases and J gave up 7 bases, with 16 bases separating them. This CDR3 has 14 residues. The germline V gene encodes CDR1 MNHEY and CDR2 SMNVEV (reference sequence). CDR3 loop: CASSSMAGVSEAFF. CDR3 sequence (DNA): TGTGCCAGCAGTTCCATGGCCGGGGTTAGTGAAGCTTTCTTT.

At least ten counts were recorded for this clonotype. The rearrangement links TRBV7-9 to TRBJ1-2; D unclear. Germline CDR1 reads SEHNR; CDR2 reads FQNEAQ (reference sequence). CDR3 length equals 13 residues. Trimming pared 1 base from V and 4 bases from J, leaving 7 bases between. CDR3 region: CASSLVWSYGYTF. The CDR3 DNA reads TGTGCCAGCAGCTTAGTTTGGAGCTATGGCTACACCTTC.

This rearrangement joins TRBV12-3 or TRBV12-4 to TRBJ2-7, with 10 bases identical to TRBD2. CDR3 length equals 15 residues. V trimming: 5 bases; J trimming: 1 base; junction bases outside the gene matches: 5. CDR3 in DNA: TGTGCCAGCAGTATTAGCGGGGGGTCATCCTACGAGCAGTACGTC. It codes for CASSISGGSSYEQYV.

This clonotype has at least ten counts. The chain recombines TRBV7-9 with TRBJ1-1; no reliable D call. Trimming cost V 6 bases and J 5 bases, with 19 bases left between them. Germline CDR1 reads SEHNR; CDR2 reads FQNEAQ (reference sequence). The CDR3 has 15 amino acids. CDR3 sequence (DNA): TGTGCCAGCAGGTCGGGTTCGGAGGGATGGACTGAAGCTTTCTTT. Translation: CASRSGSEGWTEAFF.

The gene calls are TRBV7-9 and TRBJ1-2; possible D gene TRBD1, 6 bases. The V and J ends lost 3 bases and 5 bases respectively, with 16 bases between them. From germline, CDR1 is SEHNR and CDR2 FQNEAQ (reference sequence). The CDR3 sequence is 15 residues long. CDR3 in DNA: TGTGCCAGCAGCTTCGCCGGCGGACAGCGTTATGGCTACACCTTC. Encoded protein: CASSFAGGQRYGYTF. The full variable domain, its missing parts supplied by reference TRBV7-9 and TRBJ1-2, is DTGVSQNPRHKITKRGQNVTFRCDPISEHNRLYWYRQTLGQGPEFLTYFQNEAQLEKSRLLSDRFSAERPKGSFSTLEIQRTEQGDSAMYLCASSFAGGQRYGYTFGSGTRLTVV.

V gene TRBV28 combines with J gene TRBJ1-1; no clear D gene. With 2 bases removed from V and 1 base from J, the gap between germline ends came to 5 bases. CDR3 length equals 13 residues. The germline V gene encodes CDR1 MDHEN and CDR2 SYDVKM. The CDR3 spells CASSLNQNTEAFF. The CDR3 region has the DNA TGTGCCAGCAGTTTAAACCAGAACACTGAAGCTTTCTTT.

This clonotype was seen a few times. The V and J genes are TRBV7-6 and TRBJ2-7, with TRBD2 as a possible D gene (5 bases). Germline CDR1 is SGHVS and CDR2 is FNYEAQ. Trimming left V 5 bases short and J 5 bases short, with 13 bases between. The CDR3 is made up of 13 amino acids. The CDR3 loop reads CASSARGGDEQYF. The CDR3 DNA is TGTGCCAGCAGCGCTCGGGGTGGGGACGAGCAGTACTTC. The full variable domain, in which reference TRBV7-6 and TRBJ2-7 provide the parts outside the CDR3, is GAGVSQSPRYKVTKRGQDVALRCDPISGHVSLYWYRQALGQGPEFLTYFNYEAQQDKSGLPNDRFSAERPEGSISTLTIQRTEQRDSAMYRCASSARGGDEQYFGPGTRLTVT.

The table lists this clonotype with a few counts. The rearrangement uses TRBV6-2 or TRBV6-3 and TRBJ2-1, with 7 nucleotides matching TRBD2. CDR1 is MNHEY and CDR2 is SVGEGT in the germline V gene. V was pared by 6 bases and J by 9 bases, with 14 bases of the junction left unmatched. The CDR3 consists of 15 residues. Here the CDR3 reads CASSRLSGVEIEQFF. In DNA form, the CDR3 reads TGTGCCAGCAGCCGACTAAGCGGGGTCGAGATTGAGCAGTTCTTC.

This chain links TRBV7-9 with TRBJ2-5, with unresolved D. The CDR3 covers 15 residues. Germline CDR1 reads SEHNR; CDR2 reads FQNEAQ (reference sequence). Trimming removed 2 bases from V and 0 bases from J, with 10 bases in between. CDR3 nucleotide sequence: TGTGCCAGCAGCTTAAGGGTAGCCAACCAAGAGACCCAGTACTTC. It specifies CASSLRVANQETQYF.

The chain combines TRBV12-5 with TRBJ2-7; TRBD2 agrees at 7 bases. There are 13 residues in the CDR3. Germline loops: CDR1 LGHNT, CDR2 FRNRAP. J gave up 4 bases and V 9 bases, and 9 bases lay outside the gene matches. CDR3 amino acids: CASLGGGGYEQYF. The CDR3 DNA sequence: TGTGCTAGCCTTGGGGGGGGAGGATACGAGCAGTACTTC.

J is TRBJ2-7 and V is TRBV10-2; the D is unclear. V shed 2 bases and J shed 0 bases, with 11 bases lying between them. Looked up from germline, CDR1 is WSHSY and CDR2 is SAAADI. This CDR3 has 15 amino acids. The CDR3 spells CASSEDETSSYEQYV. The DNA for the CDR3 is TGCGCCAGCAGTGAGGATGAAACGAGCTCCTACGAGCAGTACGTC.

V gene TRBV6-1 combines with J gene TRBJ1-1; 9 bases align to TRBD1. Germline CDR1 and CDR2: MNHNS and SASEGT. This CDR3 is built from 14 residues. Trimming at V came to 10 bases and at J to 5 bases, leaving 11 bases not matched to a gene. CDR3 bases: TGTGCCACGCGGACAGGGGTAGAATGGACTGAAGCTTTCTTT. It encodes CATRTGVEWTEAFF.

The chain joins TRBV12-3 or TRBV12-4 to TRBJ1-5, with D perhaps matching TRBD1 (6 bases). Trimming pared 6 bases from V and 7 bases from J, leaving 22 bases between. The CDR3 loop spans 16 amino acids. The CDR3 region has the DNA TGTGCCAGCAGCAAAACCGCGGGGGGGGCGCGACAGCCCCAGCATTTT. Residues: CASSKTAGGARQPQHF.

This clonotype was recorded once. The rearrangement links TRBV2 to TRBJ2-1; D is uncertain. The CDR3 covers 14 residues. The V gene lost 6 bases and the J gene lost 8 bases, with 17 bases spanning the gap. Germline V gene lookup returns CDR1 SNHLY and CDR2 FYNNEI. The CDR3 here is CASSELDPRDEQFF. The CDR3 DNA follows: TGTGCCAGCAGCGAACTCGACCCACGCGATGAGCAGTTCTTC.

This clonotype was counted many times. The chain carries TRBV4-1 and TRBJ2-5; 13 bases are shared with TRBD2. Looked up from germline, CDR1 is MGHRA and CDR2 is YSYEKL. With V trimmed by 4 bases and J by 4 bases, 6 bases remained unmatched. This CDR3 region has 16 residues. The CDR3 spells CASSPGLAGSAETQYF. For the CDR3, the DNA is TGCGCCAGCAGCCCGGGACTAGCGGGGAGTGCAGAGACCCAGTACTTC.